A single sample is the source of the 32 T cell receptor beta chains below, sequenced in a study of T cell responses to AZD1222 COVID-19 vaccine. Measured with immunoSEQ multiplex PCR; TCRdb has only the in-frame clones, and not every one. The sample has 98,000 or so clones, roughly 90% seen once. Here the sequenced sample was peripheral blood, taken 28 days after the second AZD1222 dose. The receptors derive from an adult who received the AZD1222 COVID-19 vaccine.

The V call is TRBV5-1, the J call TRBJ2-1; 7 bases align to TRBD2. V shed 5 bases, J shed 7 bases, and the junction held 15 bases outside the gene matches. This CDR3 has 16 amino acids. Germline CDR1 is SGHRS and CDR2 is YFSETQ. In nucleotides, the CDR3 is TGCGCCAGCAGTTTCCGCCCGGCGGGAGAGAGGAATGAGCAGTTCTTC. Protein product: CASSFRPAGERNEQFF.

The chain links TRBV3-1 (or the pseudogene TRBV3-2) to TRBJ1-6, with D possibly being TRBD1 (6 bases). Trimming took off 1 base at V and 0 bases at J, with 7 bases between the two ends. This CDR3 contains 16 residues. Germline CDR1 reads LGHDT; CDR2 reads YNNKEL (reference sequence). The CDR3 nucleotides read TGTGCCAGCAGCCAAGGGACAGACTCCTATAATTCACCCCTCCACTTT. Protein product: CASSQGTDSYNSPLHF.

The chain is built from TRBV6-5 and TRBJ1-2; 9 positions agree with TRBD1. Germline CDR1 is MNHEY and CDR2 is SVGAGI. The CDR3 has 16 amino acids. J was trimmed by 1 base and V by 4 bases; bases with no gene match: 7. DNA of the CDR3: TGTGCCAGCAGTTTTGACAGGGGGAACTATAACTATGGCTACACCTTC. It codes for CASSFDRGNYNYGYTF.

The J gene is TRBJ1-2, the V gene TRBV2; D call uncertain. V lost 1 base, J lost 4 bases, and 13 bases lay in between. There are 15 residues in the CDR3. Germline V gene lookup returns CDR1 SNHLY and CDR2 FYNNEI. The CDR3 protein is CASSEEYTQVYGYTF. CDR3 nucleotide sequence: TGTGCCAGCAGTGAAGAGTACACCCAAGTCTATGGCTACACCTTC.

The chain uses TRBV7-7 and TRBJ2-5, with 14 positions matching TRBD2. Unmatched junction bases numbered 15, after V lost 5 bases and J lost 1 base. Germline CDR1 is SSHAT and CDR2 is FNYEAQ (reference sequence). This CDR3 region has 20 residues. CDR3 amino acids: CASSPGLAGVGRRGQETQYF. The CDR3 bases are TGTGCCAGCAGCCCGGGACTAGCGGGAGTGGGGCGGAGGGGCCAAGAGACCCAGTACTTC.

This clone has only one observation. CDR3 nucleotides: TGTGCCAGCAGCTTACGTACTAGCGGGAGAAGGTACGAGCAGTACTTC. This codes for CASSLRTSGRRYEQYF. The chain combines TRBV7-8 with TRBJ2-7, with 11 bases matching TRBD2. V shed 2 bases, J shed 4 bases, and the junction held 7 bases outside the gene matches. The CDR3 extends over 16 amino acids. Germline V lookup: CDR1 SGHVS, CDR2 FQNEAQ.

This chain links TRBV19 with TRBJ2-7, with 8 bases identical to TRBD2. J gave up 1 base and V 4 bases, and 6 bases lay outside the gene matches. Germline assignment: CDR1 LNHDA and CDR2 SQIVND (reference sequence). The CDR3 length is 15 residues. The CDR3 reads CASSTLAGISYEQYF. The CDR3 DNA is TGTGCCAGTAGTACATTAGCGGGGATATCCTACGAGCAGTACTTC.

The J gene is TRBJ1-5, the V gene TRBV28; TRBD1 aligns across 8 bases. Looked up from germline, CDR1 is MDHEN and CDR2 is SYDVKM. The CDR3 is 13 residues long. Germline trimming cut 10 bases from V and 3 bases from J; bases unmatched to any gene: 5. The CDR3 bases are TGTGCCACCGGGACAGGTCCCAATCAGCCCCAGCATTTT. Protein sequence: CATGTGPNQPQHF. Complete variable domain (other parts from reference TRBV28 and TRBJ1-5): DVKVTQSSRYLVKRTGEKVFLECVQDMDHENMFWYRQDPGLGLRLIYFSYDVKMKEKGDIPEGYSVSREKKERFSLILESASTNQTSMYLCATGTGPNQPQHFGDGTRLSIL.

Written as DNA, the CDR3 is TGCAGCGCCTCCAGGGACGATGAGCAGTTCTTC. It codes for CSASRDDEQFF. The rearrangement uses TRBV29-1 and TRBJ2-1; either TRBD1 or TRBD2 may fit D (5 bases each). Germline V gives CDR1 SQVTM, CDR2 ANQGSEA. With 7 bases removed from V and 8 bases from J, the gap between germline ends came to 12 bases. This CDR3 contains 11 residues.

J is TRBJ2-7 and V is TRBV2, with D possibly being TRBD1 (5 bases). V was cut by 6 bases and J by 3 bases, with 12 bases left in between. This CDR3 contains 13 residues. Germline loops: CDR1 SNHLY, CDR2 FYNNEI. CDR3 protein: CASRGSGYYEQYF. Here the CDR3 DNA reads TGTGCCAGCAGGGGGTCAGGGTACTACGAGCAGTACTTC. Using reference TRBV2 and TRBJ2-7 for the parts outside the CDR3, the full variable domain is EPEVTQTPSHQVTQMGQEVILRCVPISNHLYFYWYRQILGQKVEFLVSFYNNEISEKSEIFDDQFSVERPDGSNFTLKIRSTKLEDSAMYFCASRGSGYYEQYFGPGTRLTVT.

The gene calls are TRBV28 and TRBJ1-5; possibly TRBD1 for D (5 bases). The CDR3 runs to 15 residues. CDR1 is MDHEN and CDR2 is SYDVKM in the germline V gene. V was clipped by 1 base and J by 7 bases, with 14 bases between them. The CDR3, as DNA: TGTGCCAGCAGTTTATCACGGGTTTGGGGGCAGCCCCAGCATTTT. Translation: CASSLSRVWGQPQHF.

The genes are TRBV10-3 and TRBJ1-2; D not certain. The CDR3 has 13 residues. The V end was cut by 4 bases, the J end by 3 bases, with 9 bases between. The germline V gene has CDR1 ENHRY and CDR2 SYGVKD. The CDR3 bases are TGTGCCATCAGTGTTAACAGCGACTATGGCTACACCTTC. Protein product: CAISVNSDYGYTF.

This clone has a handful of counts. This chain uses TRBV7-3 with TRBJ2-1; D is perhaps TRBD2 (7 bases). The germline V gene has CDR1 SGHTA and CDR2 FQGTGA. Trimming removed 2 bases at V and 5 bases at J, with 16 bases between. This CDR3 contains 16 residues. The CDR3 protein is CASSLGGGRSNNEQFF. The CDR3 coding sequence is TGTGCCAGCAGCTTAGGGGGCGGGAGATCTAACAATGAGCAGTTCTTC.

This chain uses TRBV11-1 with TRBJ1-6; D is undetermined. The CDR3 contains 12 residues. The germline V gene has CDR1 SGHAT and CDR2 FQDESV (reference sequence). The V end was cut by 3 bases, the J end by 5 bases, with 2 bases between. Here the CDR3 DNA reads TGTGCCAGCAGCTTCAATAATTCACCCCTCCACTTT. Amino acid sequence: CASSFNNSPLHF.

The chain joins TRBV30 to TRBJ2-7; 8 bases are a match to TRBD1. Unmatched junction bases numbered 8, after V lost 3 bases and J lost 4 bases. Per the germline V gene, CDR1 is GTSNPN and CDR2 is SVGIG (reference sequence). CDR3 length equals 14 residues. The CDR3 sequence is CAWRSPDRVYEQYF. CDR3 coding DNA: TGTGCCTGGAGGTCCCCGGACAGGGTGTACGAGCAGTACTTC.

The chain uses TRBV29-1 and TRBJ2-3; 9 bases fit TRBD2. The CDR3 extends over 18 amino acids. Germline CDR1 is SQVTM and CDR2 is ANQGSEA. The J segment lost 2 bases and the V segment lost 3 bases, leaving 15 bases of the junction unmatched. The CDR3 spells CSVDIWGTSRTHTDTQYF. CDR3 bases: TGCAGCGTTGATATCTGGGGGACTAGCAGGACTCACACAGATACGCAGTATTTT.

The CDR3 reads CASSQETGRFSTEAFF. The CDR3 region has the DNA TGCGCCAGCAGCCAAGAGACAGGGCGTTTCAGCACTGAAGCTTTCTTT. V and J are TRBV4-1 and TRBJ1-1; the match to TRBD1 covers 7 bases. CDR3 length equals 16 residues. The germline V gene has CDR1 MGHRA and CDR2 YSYEKL. V lost 0 bases, J lost 4 bases, and 8 bases stayed unmatched.

This chain uses TRBV6-4 with TRBJ2-3; D remains unclear. Germline CDR1 is MRHNA and CDR2 is SNTAGT. Trimming shortened V by 4 bases and J by 5 bases, and 16 bases separated the two germline ends. This CDR3 comprises 15 residues. The CDR3 spells CASSASVAGVDTQYF. For the CDR3, the DNA is TGTGCCAGCAGTGCATCGGTAGCTGGGGTAGATACGCAGTATTTT.

The chain uses TRBV19 and TRBJ1-1; D unresolved. The germline V gene encodes CDR1 LNHDA and CDR2 SQIVND (reference sequence). The CDR3 contains 15 residues. Trimming took off 5 bases at V and 1 base at J, with 14 bases between the two ends. CDR3 residues: CASSLNRATNTEAFF. CDR3 DNA: TGTGCCAGTAGTCTTAACAGAGCCACGAACACTGAAGCTTTCTTT.

The J gene is TRBJ2-5, the V gene TRBV5-1, with TRBD2 identical over 11 bases. This CDR3 is 18 amino acids long. V was clipped by 0 bases and J by 4 bases; unmatched bases: 11. Germline V CDR1 and CDR2: SGHRS, YFSETQ. The CDR3 bases are TGCGCCAGCAGCTTGGCCACCCCGGCTAGCGGGAGGACAGAGACCCAGTACTTC. This sequence encodes CASSLATPASGRTETQYF. The whole variable domain, filled in from reference TRBV5-1 and TRBJ2-5, reads KAGVTQTPRYLIKTRGQQVTLSCSPISGHRSVSWYQQTPGQGLQFLFEYFSETQRNKGNFPGRFSGRQFSNSRSEMNVSTLELGDSALYLCASSLATPASGRTETQYFGPGTRLLVL.

The rearrangement joins TRBV2 to TRBJ2-4, with no clear D. This CDR3 comprises 11 residues. V gave up 4 bases and J gave up 4 bases, with 2 bases separating them. CDR1 and CDR2 from the germline V gene are SNHLY and FYNNEI. CDR3 in DNA: TGTGCCAGCAGTGTAAAAAACATTCAGTACTTC. Protein product: CASSVKNIQYF.

The rearrangement joins TRBV3-1 (or the pseudogene TRBV3-2) to TRBJ1-2; D is possibly TRBD1 (5 bases). The length of the CDR3 is 15 residues. The germline V gene encodes CDR1 LGHDT and CDR2 YNNKEL (reference sequence). V lost 4 bases and J lost 7, with 19 bases in between. The CDR3 coding sequence is TGTGCCAGCAGCCCCTCGACAGTTACGCTAGGTGGCTACACCTTC. Its translation is CASSPSTVTLGGYTF.

The rearrangement uses TRBV28 and TRBJ1-5, with D uncertain. The CDR3 contains 15 residues. Germline V gives CDR1 MDHEN, CDR2 SYDVKM. V lost 6 bases and J lost 1, with 13 bases in between. The DNA of the CDR3 is TGTGCCAGCAGCCTAGGTGGACGGAGCAATCAGCCCCAGCATTTT. Translated: CASSLGGRSNQPQHF.

The chain couples TRBV5-5 to TRBJ2-3, with D perhaps matching TRBD2 (5 bases). Trimming removed 4 bases at V and 4 bases at J, with 7 bases between. CDR1 is SGHKS and CDR2 is YYEKEE in the germline V gene (reference sequence). The CDR3 has 12 residues. The chain's CDR3 is CASSPRADTQYF. The DNA for the CDR3 is TGTGCCAGCAGCCCGAGGGCAGATACGCAGTATTTT.

This chain connects TRBV19 to TRBJ1-2; 8 bases line up with TRBD1. V shed 4 bases and J 3 bases; nucleotides not matched to a gene: 7. The germline V gene has CDR1 LNHDA and CDR2 SQIVND (reference sequence). The CDR3 sequence is 15 residues long. The CDR3 sequence: CASSKPRGRDYGYTF. The CDR3 nucleotides are TGTGCCAGTAGTAAACCCAGGGGGCGGGACTATGGCTACACCTTC.

The rearrangement uses TRBV4-1 and TRBJ2-2; D may be TRBD1 (6 bases). This CDR3 spans 21 amino acids. Germline CDR1 is MGHRA and CDR2 is YSYEKL. Between the trimmed V and J ends, which lost 3 bases and 0 bases, there was a span of 26 bases. CDR3 nucleotides: TGCGCCAGCAGCCATTTCAGCATTCAGAGACAGGCGGACTCGAACACCGGGGAGCTGTTTTTT. This codes for CASSHFSIQRQADSNTGELFF.

This chain connects TRBV5-1 to TRBJ2-1; D is uncertain. CDR3 size: 13 residues. CDR1 and CDR2 from the germline V gene are SGHRS and YFSETQ. Between the trimmed V and J ends, which lost 4 bases and 4 bases, there was a span of 9 bases. CDR3 in amino acids: CASSPQSYNEQFF. The CDR3 bases are TGCGCCAGCAGCCCACAATCTTACAATGAGCAGTTCTTC.

The gene calls are TRBV28 and TRBJ1-5; TRBD1 aligns across 12 bases. With V trimmed by 4 bases and J by 5 bases, 6 bases remained unmatched. Germline CDR1 MDHEN, CDR2 SYDVKM. The CDR3 extends over 16 amino acids. CDR3 sequence reads: CASSWGTGGEYQPQHF. CDR3 nucleotides: TGTGCCAGCAGTTGGGGGACAGGGGGCGAATATCAGCCCCAGCATTTT.

This clone was picked up many times. This chain joins TRBV5-1 and TRBJ1-1, with 7 positions matching TRBD1. Germline CDR1 and CDR2: SGHRS and YFSETQ. The CDR3 is made up of 13 amino acids. With V trimmed by 3 bases and J by 2 bases, 1 base remained unmatched. The CDR3 is CASSWDSNTEAFF. The CDR3 region has the DNA TGCGCCAGCAGCTGGGACAGTAACACTGAAGCTTTCTTT.

This sequence joins TRBV7-2 and TRBJ1-5; D gene uncertain. V shed 10 bases and J shed 4 bases, with 17 bases lying between them. Germline V gene sequence: CDR1 SGHTA, CDR2 FQGNSA. The CDR3 has 14 residues. This chain's CDR3 is CATAAQPGNQPQHF. The DNA of the CDR3 is TGTGCCACAGCAGCTCAGCCGGGGAATCAGCCCCAGCATTTT.

The chain combines TRBV28 with TRBJ2-7; 10 bases are a match to TRBD2. From germline, CDR1 is MDHEN and CDR2 SYDVKM. Unmatched junction bases numbered 5, after V lost 7 bases and J lost 2 bases. The CDR3 spans 14 residues. This CDR3 is CASIPSGRAYEQYF. The CDR3 nucleotides read TGTGCCAGCATACCGAGCGGGAGGGCCTACGAGCAGTACTTC.

This rearrangement joins TRBV6-5 to TRBJ2-2; TRBD2 is a possible D gene (5 bases). CDR3 length: 15 amino acids. The germline gives CDR1 MNHEY, CDR2 SVGAGI. Trimming shortened V by 10 bases and J by 4 bases, and 19 bases separated the two germline ends. The CDR3 reads CATSTTTEITGELFF. The CDR3 DNA is TGTGCCACCTCGACTACTACGGAAATCACCGGGGAGCTGTTTTTT.